The TCR beta chain described here comes from a study of blood T cell repertoires in COVID-19. This CDR3 is built from 15 residues. V was pared by 2 bases and J by 2 bases, with 13 bases between. The germline V gene has CDR1 LGHNA and CDR2 YSLEER. Sequencing was performed with immunoSEQ multiplex PCR; in TCRdb, only in-frame clones are kept and a portion is missing. The sample consists of some 150,000 clones, 86% of them appearing once. This clone appeared a few times. J is TRBJ2-7 and V is TRBV4-3; a weak D match, TRBD1 (5 bases). The sequenced material came from peripheral blood. The TCR originated in a woman between 55 and 75 years old with acute or convalescent COVID-19. CDR3 DNA sequence: TGCGCCAGCAGCCAAACGAGGCAGGGAACCTACGAGCAGTACTTC. Protein product: CASSQTRQGTYEQYF.